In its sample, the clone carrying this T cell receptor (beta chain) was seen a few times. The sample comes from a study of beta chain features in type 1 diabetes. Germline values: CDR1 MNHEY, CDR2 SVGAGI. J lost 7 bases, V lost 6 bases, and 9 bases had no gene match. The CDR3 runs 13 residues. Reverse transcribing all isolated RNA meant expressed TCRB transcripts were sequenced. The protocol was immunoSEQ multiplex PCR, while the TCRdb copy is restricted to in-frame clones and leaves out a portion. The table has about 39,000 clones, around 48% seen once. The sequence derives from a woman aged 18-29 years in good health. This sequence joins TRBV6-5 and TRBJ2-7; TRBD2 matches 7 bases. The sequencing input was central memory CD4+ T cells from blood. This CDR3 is CASSPRGVGEQYF. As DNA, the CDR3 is TGTGCCAGCAGCCCTCGGGGGGTTGGGGAGCAGTACTTC.